This T cell receptor beta chain was recovered during a study of CD8+ T cells in alopecia areata. General observations from the study: Especially in alopecia totalis/universalis, lesional scalp showed greater clonality than normal scalp did. Among the cells sequenced in scalp samples are also the resident alphabeta T cells of normal skin. Clarity of TCR sharing across patients fell short of that in mice, possibly HLA-related.

RNA was extracted and reverse transcribed into cDNA as the sequencing template. Assay used: immunoSEQ multiplex PCR; TCRdb lists only in-frame clones, some missing. Among 98,000 or so clones, roughly 59% were seen once, and the ten largest hold approximately 22%. With regard to this clone: What it binds is unknown.

Looked up from germline, CDR1 is SGDLS and CDR2 is YYNGEE. CDR3 length equals 15 residues. V dropped 3 bases and J dropped 8; count of bases not matched to a gene: 8. The chain recombines TRBV9 with TRBJ2-1; 10 nucleotides agree with TRBD2. The clonotype comes from a human donor in good health. The sequencing input was CD8+ T cells sorted from blood. The DNA of the CDR3 is TGTGCCAGCAGCGCGAGCGGGGGGGCCGGGGATGAGCAGTTCTTC. It translates to CASSASGGAGDEQFF.